This T cell receptor beta chain originates from a study of human T cells and chemical hapten exposure (dated by TCRdb to about 2021). Notes on the research overall: For sensitization, 2% DPC in acetone was applied to a 2 cm by 2 cm area of upper inner arm skin. Throughout the study period of roughly five months, patients also received therapeutic DPC doses to the scalp every week. Patch testing was done on the upper back using Finn chambers containing 0.01% DPC, and results were scored after 6 days according to International Contact Dermatitis Research Group standards. Most of the patients in the cohort were female, and the cohort covered alopecia areata with under or over 50% scalp involvement, alopecia totalis and alopecia universalis. The libraries were sequenced as a pool, and the TCR yield per sample differed mostly because of small variations in library volumes within the pool. In alopecia patients, the study followed how the peripheral blood TCR repertoire changed in vivo over primary and secondary sensitization to diphenylcyclopropenone (DPC), a hapten. Blood was sampled from patients pre-sensitization (week 0) and at 2, 6 and about 24 weeks after DPC sensitization. Some 29 alopecia patients gave blood for TCR sequencing at one to four time points (pre-sensitization, 2, 6 and 24 weeks). What the work shows at the level of the full study, not this receptor alone: Patch test score was positively correlated with the number of PT1 expanded TCRs, with significance at thresholds 8, 16 and 32 but not at 4. Significantly more large CDR3 similarity clusters were formed by expanded TCRs than by pre-sensitization or healthy control sets, consistent with antigen-driven responses. Repeated subsampling changed both the strength of the expansion versus patch-test correlation and the threshold at which the correlation became significant. DPC sensitization did not change the number of TCRs with a frequency above 1 in 1000, and there was no evidence of changes in global repertoire structure. All patients had alopecia, a presumed autoimmune disease, so their immune response might differ from that of healthy individuals.

Library prep was done by RACE. Sequencing instrument: NextSeq 500. During library preparation, unique molecular identifiers were attached to individual cDNA molecules so that TCRs could be counted quantitatively and reproducibly. Each blood RNA sample was used to sequence both TCR alpha and TCR beta chains. In the paper's pipeline: Samples had a median of about 96,000 TCRs, with a range from about 23,224 to 750,000. The Decombinator software suite was used to annotate the V, J and CDR3 of the TCR reads. Every sample was subsampled to the same number of TCRs (28,000) for the PS versus PT1 abundance plots. Expanded TCRs were defined as absent before sensitization and observed at least eight times at the 2-week time point. Through fastp at Q25 and MiXCR, TCRdb rebuilt clones from the public reads, retaining in-frame beta chains. CDR3 protein sequences are deduplicated, and each keeps its most common genes and DNA. The V and J calls were not made by the authors but by TCRdb's processing. The sample table holds about 380,000 distinct CDR3 sequences, of which around 4.8% were seen once. Of the sample, approximately 2.3% falls within the top ten clones.

This clonotype was seen many times. The clone's antigen remains unknown. Qualities for individual bases were not recorded, and no much larger clone is one base off. Spanning cysteine to phenylalanine, the CDR3 consists of 14 amino acids. The sequence is cut down to CDR3 DNA, 42 bases in frame from base 1. In the germline V gene, CDR1 corresponds to SGHRS and CDR2 to YFSETQ. A distance of 12 bases separates the germline ends of V and J, which lose 0 bases and 7 bases respectively. According to the study, the label for this sample's time point signals: patch test 1, 2 weeks after DPC sensitization. The sample's treatment or condition label, in plain terms: therapeutic diphenylcyclopropenone sensitization with weekly scalp DPC. At every patch-test visit, the blood draw took place before the patch test was put on. Eligible patients were aged 18 to 70, diagnosed with alopecia, deemed suitable for DPC therapy, and excluded if pregnant. Total RNA was isolated from unfractionated whole blood collected in Tempus Blood RNA tubes.

The sequence derives from a woman aged 50 to 60 with alopecia areata. Some clones in this sample may be carry-over from other donors' samples. This material consisted of whole blood, taken in connection with sensitization to the hapten diphenylcyclopropenone (DPC). The sequence is built from TRBV5-1 and TRBJ2-3; confidence is insufficient to name the D gene. The CDR3 protein: CASSLEGWSNTQYF. The DNA sequence is TGCGCCAGCAGCTTGGAGGGCTGGTCAAATACGCAGTATTTT. The full variable domain, completed from the reference TRBV5-1 and TRBJ2-3 proteins outside the CDR3, reads KAGVTQTPRYLIKTRGQQVTLSCSPISGHRSVSWYQQTPGQGLQFLFEYFSETQRNKGNFPGRFSGRQFSNSRSEMNVSTLELGDSALYLCASSLEGWSNTQYFGPGTRLTVL.